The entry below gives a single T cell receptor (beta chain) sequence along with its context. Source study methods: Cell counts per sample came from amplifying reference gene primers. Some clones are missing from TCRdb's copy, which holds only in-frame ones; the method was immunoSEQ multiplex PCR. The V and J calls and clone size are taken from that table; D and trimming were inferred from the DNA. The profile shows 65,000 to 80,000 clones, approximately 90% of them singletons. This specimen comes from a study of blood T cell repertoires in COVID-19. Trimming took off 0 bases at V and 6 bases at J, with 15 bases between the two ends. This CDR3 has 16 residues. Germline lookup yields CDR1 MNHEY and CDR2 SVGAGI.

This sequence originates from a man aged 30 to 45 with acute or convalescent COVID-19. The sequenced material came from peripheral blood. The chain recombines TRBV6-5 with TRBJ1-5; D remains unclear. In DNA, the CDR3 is TGTGCCAGCAGTTACTCTAGGAGTCCGCCGGGTCAGCCCCAGCATTTT. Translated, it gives CASSYSRSPPGQPQHF.